Each of the 28 T cell receptor beta chains below was sequenced from the same sample in a study of cytomegalovirus exposure and HLA in healthy donors. This PCR relied on a set of 60 Vbeta primers and 13 Jbeta primers. Method: immunoSEQ multiplex PCR; TCRdb's copy keeps in-frame clones and lacks some. Of 180,000 or so clones listed, 77% are singletons. Sequenced material: PBMCs. Receptors were obtained from a woman aged 60 to 75 in good health and CMV-seropositive.

This chain joins TRBV18 and TRBJ2-5, with 10 bases matching TRBD2. The CDR3 loop spans 16 amino acids. The germline CDR1 and CDR2 sequences are KGHSH and LQKENI. Trimming took 1 base from V and 2 from J; bases not matched to a gene: 4. CDR3 sequence reads: CASSPLPSGGQETQYF. The CDR3 nucleotides read TGTGCCAGCTCACCACTGCCTAGCGGGGGTCAAGAGACCCAGTACTTC.

The chain is built from TRBV30 and TRBJ1-1, with 8 bases aligning to TRBD1. Germline V lookup: CDR1 GTSNPN, CDR2 SVGIG (reference sequence). Trimming cost V 5 bases and J 1 base; bases outside gene matches: 0. The CDR3 is 12 residues long. CDR3 residues: CAWGQGNTEAFF. CDR3 nucleotide sequence: TGTGCCTGGGGACAGGGGAACACTGAAGCTTTCTTT.

The chain employs TRBV9 and TRBJ2-1, with TRBD2 identical over 10 bases. This CDR3 has 14 amino acids. Germline CDR1 is SGDLS and CDR2 is YYNGEE. V gave up 5 bases and J gave up 4 bases; unmatched junction bases: 3. The CDR3 loop is CASSGTSAYNEQFF. DNA for the CDR3: TGTGCCAGCAGTGGGACTAGCGCTTACAATGAGCAGTTCTTC.

V gene TRBV19 combines with J gene TRBJ1-1; D not certain. The V and J ends lost 6 bases and 1 base respectively, with 3 bases between them. The CDR3 spans 11 residues. Germline V gives CDR1 LNHDA, CDR2 SQIVND (reference sequence). The CDR3 sequence: CASRQNTEAFF. CDR3 DNA: TGTGCCAGTAGACAGAACACTGAAGCTTTCTTT.

This chain links TRBV5-1 with TRBJ1-3, with D unresolved. CDR3 length: 16 residues. Per the germline V gene, CDR1 is SGHRS and CDR2 is YFSETQ. V gave up 2 bases and J gave up 2 bases, with 14 bases separating them. CDR3 in amino acids: CASSLLGLGAGNTIYF. CDR3 DNA: TGCGCCAGCAGCTTATTGGGCTTGGGAGCTGGAAACACCATATATTTT.

The V call is TRBV19, the J call TRBJ2-2; TRBD1 matches 8 bases. CDR1 LNHDA and CDR2 SQIVND come from the germline V gene (reference sequence). After removal of 6 bases from V and 6 bases from J, the junction contained 9 bases not matched to a gene. This CDR3 spans 15 amino acids. CDR3 protein: CASRDQGAAPGELFF. In nucleotides, the CDR3 is TGTGCCAGTAGAGATCAGGGGGCGGCTCCCGGGGAGCTGTTTTTT.

V and J are TRBV28 and TRBJ2-3; 8 bases are shared with TRBD1. V lost 7 bases to trimming and J lost 2 bases; unmatched junction nucleotides: 14. The germline V gene encodes CDR1 MDHEN and CDR2 SYDVKM. CDR3 length: 17 residues. CDR3 DNA sequence: TGTGCCAGCACTGGACCCTTCTCAGGGGGCCCCACAGATACGCAGTATTTT. As protein: CASTGPFSGGPTDTQYF.

The gene calls are TRBV7-9 and TRBJ2-5, with TRBD2 matching over 10 bases. The V segment lost 5 bases and the J segment 11 bases; nucleotides outside the gene matches: 20. CDR3 length: 17 residues. The germline CDR1 and CDR2 sequences are SEHNR and FQNEAQ (reference sequence). CDR3 amino acids: CASSQPRGIAGGHQQYF. Here the CDR3 DNA reads TGTGCCAGCAGCCAGCCCCGGGGTATAGCGGGGGGCCATCAGCAGTACTTC.

This clone has just a few counts. The rearrangement uses TRBV5-1 and TRBJ2-7; 10 bases agree with TRBD2. The CDR3 runs to 15 residues. Germline V gene data show CDR1 as SGHRS and CDR2 as YFSETQ. V lost 0 bases to trimming and J lost 4 bases; unmatched junction nucleotides: 4. The CDR3 region has the DNA TGCGCCAGCAGCTTGGGGGGGACTAGCGAGTACGAGCAGTACTTC. Protein: CASSLGGTSEYEQYF.

The CDR3, as DNA: TGTGCCAGTGGTGGTGGCGAGACCCAGTACTTC. Its protein is CASGGGETQYF. V is TRBV19 and J is TRBJ2-5; D unclear. CDR3 size: 11 residues. V shed 8 bases and J shed 5 bases, with 9 bases lying between them. Germline V lookup: CDR1 LNHDA, CDR2 SQIVND (reference sequence).

On this clone: Within the sample, other DNA sequences also encode this same CDR3. The chain joins TRBV28 to TRBJ2-7, with TRBD1 as a possible D gene (6 bases). The CDR3 spans 13 residues. Germline CDR1 and CDR2: MDHEN and SYDVKM. The V end lost 6 bases, the J end lost 4 bases, and 13 bases lay between the germline ends. Here the CDR3 DNA reads TGTGCCAGCAGACCCGGGACAACGTACGAGCAGTACTTC. Translated, it gives CASRPGTTYEQYF.

The chain combines TRBV27 with TRBJ2-7; 7 bases map to TRBD2. The ends lost 2 bases at V and 5 bases at J; junction bases unmatched: 3. This CDR3 comprises 13 residues. The V gene's germline CDR1 is MNHEY and CDR2 SMNVEV (reference sequence). In DNA, the CDR3 is TGTGCCAGCAGTTTAAAGGCGGGGGACGAGCAGTACTTC. Its protein is CASSLKAGDEQYF.

The chain carries TRBV27 and TRBJ2-3; possible D gene TRBD2, 6 bases. The CDR3 covers 15 residues. Germline V gives CDR1 MNHEY, CDR2 SMNVEV (reference sequence). Between the trimmed V and J ends, which lost 4 bases and 3 bases, there was a span of 14 bases. CDR3 region: CASSSPSVRTDTQYF. In nucleotides, the CDR3 is TGTGCCAGCAGTTCTCCTAGCGTGAGGACAGATACGCAGTATTTT.

This clone has just a few counts. This sequence joins TRBV5-1 and TRBJ2-7, with a possible D match to TRBD2 (6 bases). V was clipped by 4 bases and J by 0 bases, with 17 bases between them. The CDR3 is made up of 16 amino acids. From germline, CDR1 is SGHRS and CDR2 YFSETQ. CDR3 DNA: TGCGCCAGCAGCAACCTCGTGGGGGGAGGCTCCTACGAGCAGTACTTC. The encoded protein is CASSNLVGGGSYEQYF.

J is TRBJ1-4 and V is TRBV27, with TRBD1 as a possible D gene (6 bases). The CDR3 has 15 residues. V was cut by 4 bases and J by 2 bases, with 11 bases left in between. Germline CDR1 MNHEY, CDR2 SMNVEV (reference sequence). This CDR3 reads CASSSGGRTNEKLFF. As DNA, the CDR3 is TGTGCCAGCAGTTCCGGGGGGCGGACTAATGAAAAACTGTTTTTT.

V and J are TRBV27 and TRBJ2-5; 8 bases match TRBD2. Near its end, the DNA agrees better with TRBJ2-7, so the J call may be wrong. The length of the CDR3 is 17 residues. Germline assignment: CDR1 MNHEY and CDR2 SMNVEV (reference sequence). The CDR3 loop reads CASSMRALSGKSYEQYF. In DNA form, the CDR3 reads TGTGCCAGCTCTATGAGGGCCCTTAGCGGGAAGTCCTACGAGCAGTACTTC.

J is TRBJ2-7 and V is TRBV4-1; TRBD1 matches at 11 bases. The CDR3 totals 15 residues. The V gene end was trimmed by 3 bases and the J gene end by 2 bases; junction bases not matched to a gene: 3. CDR1 is MGHRA, CDR2 YSYEKL, per germline. The CDR3 coding sequence is TGCGCCAGCAGCCAGTCGGGACAGGGGGCCTACGAGCAGTACTTC. Translating it yields CASSQSGQGAYEQYF.

This clone was seen only once. The chain uses TRBV11-1 and TRBJ1-1; D is unresolved. V was cut by 5 bases and J by 3 bases, with 10 bases left in between. This CDR3 spans 13 amino acids. Germline V gene lookup returns CDR1 SGHAT and CDR2 FQDESV (reference sequence). CDR3 coding DNA: TGTGCCAGCAGCGCCGGGCGGGACACTGAAGCTTTCTTT. It specifies CASSAGRDTEAFF.

The chain combines TRBV7-8 with TRBJ2-3; D perhaps matches TRBD2 (6 bases). The CDR3 is made up of 16 amino acids. Germline V gene data show CDR1 as SGHVS and CDR2 as FQNEAQ. V was pared by 4 bases and J by 2 bases, with 16 bases between. The CDR3: CASSSAGKADTDTQYF. The DNA of the CDR3 is TGTGCCAGCAGCTCTGCGGGGAAGGCGGACACAGATACGCAGTATTTT.

This chain connects TRBV7-9 to TRBJ1-2, with 9 bases fitting TRBD1. The germline V gene encodes CDR1 SEHNR and CDR2 FQNEAQ (reference sequence). There are 13 residues in the CDR3. J was trimmed by 6 bases and V by 7 bases; bases with no gene match: 6. This chain's CDR3 is CASTLQGAHGYTF. CDR3 coding DNA: TGTGCCAGCACCCTACAGGGGGCTCATGGCTACACCTTC.

The rearrangement joins TRBV6-5 to TRBJ2-5; 9 nucleotides align to TRBD2. Per germline, CDR1 MNHEY and CDR2 SVGAGI. The J segment lost 5 bases and the V segment lost 8 bases, leaving 9 bases of the junction unmatched. The CDR3 covers 14 residues. The CDR3 loop is CASRLAGRGETQYF. In nucleotides, the CDR3 is TGTGCCAGCCGCCTAGCGGGACGAGGGGAGACCCAGTACTTC.

The rearrangement uses TRBV18 and TRBJ2-5, with TRBD2 matching 11 bases. Germline CDR1 KGHSH, CDR2 LQKENI. The CDR3 is 15 residues long. V was clipped by 2 bases and J by 2 bases; unmatched bases: 1. CDR3 in DNA: TGTGCCAGCTCACCAAGGACTAGCGGGCAAGAGACCCAGTACTTC. Translating gives CASSPRTSGQETQYF.

This chain connects TRBV6-1 to TRBJ2-7; tentative D call: TRBD1 (6 bases). Trimming removed 6 bases from V and 2 bases from J, with 14 bases in between. Per germline, CDR1 MNHNS and CDR2 SASEGT. The CDR3 loop spans 14 amino acids. CDR3 loop: CASRYRATAYEQYF. The CDR3 DNA follows: TGTGCCAGCAGATACAGGGCAACGGCCTACGAGCAGTACTTC.

V usage is TRBV6-5 and J usage is TRBJ2-7, with a tentative D call TRBD2 (5 bases). V gave up 6 bases and J gave up 0 bases, with 15 bases separating them. The CDR3 is 15 amino acids. Looked up from germline, CDR1 is MNHEY and CDR2 is SVGAGI. CDR3 DNA sequence: TGTGCCAGCAGCCAACTAGTTCATAGCTCCTACGAGCAGTACTTC. Its protein product is CASSQLVHSSYEQYF.

The genes are TRBV5-6 and TRBJ1-1; D gene uncertain. With 1 base removed from V and 1 base from J, the gap between germline ends came to 5 bases. The V gene's germline CDR1 is SGHDT and CDR2 YYEEEE. There are 13 residues in the CDR3. CDR3 in amino acids: CASSLFGNTEAFF. The CDR3 DNA sequence: TGTGCCAGCAGCTTGTTCGGGAACACTGAAGCTTTCTTT.

J is TRBJ2-7 and V is TRBV5-1; TRBD1 aligns across 8 bases. Per germline, CDR1 SGHRS and CDR2 YFSETQ. This CDR3 is built from 18 residues. V lost 0 bases to trimming and J lost 5 bases; unmatched junction nucleotides: 16. For the CDR3, the DNA is TGCGCCAGCAGCTTGGCCGGAATACCGGGACAGGAAGCGAACGAGCAGTACTTC. Amino acids: CASSLAGIPGQEANEQYF. Using reference TRBV5-1 and TRBJ2-7 for the parts outside the CDR3, the full variable domain is KAGVTQTPRYLIKTRGQQVTLSCSPISGHRSVSWYQQTPGQGLQFLFEYFSETQRNKGNFPGRFSGRQFSNSRSEMNVSTLELGDSALYLCASSLAGIPGQEANEQYFGPGTRLTVT.

The chain combines TRBV28 with TRBJ1-1; possible D gene TRBD1, 5 bases. The CDR3 contains 14 residues. CDR1 is MDHEN and CDR2 is SYDVKM in the germline V gene. Trimming pared 5 bases from V and 5 bases from J, leaving 15 bases between. The CDR3 is CASSLPTDRTEAFF. The CDR3 coding sequence is TGTGCCAGCAGTCTCCCGACAGATCGGACTGAAGCTTTCTTT.

The V and J genes are TRBV9 and TRBJ2-1; 9 positions agree with TRBD2. The CDR3 spans 15 residues. Germline CDR1 and CDR2: SGDLS and YYNGEE. V lost 3 bases and J lost 6; bases outside the gene matches: 7. The CDR3 reads CASSDGTSWGNEQFF. In DNA form, the CDR3 reads TGTGCCAGCAGCGACGGGACTAGCTGGGGCAATGAGCAGTTCTTC.